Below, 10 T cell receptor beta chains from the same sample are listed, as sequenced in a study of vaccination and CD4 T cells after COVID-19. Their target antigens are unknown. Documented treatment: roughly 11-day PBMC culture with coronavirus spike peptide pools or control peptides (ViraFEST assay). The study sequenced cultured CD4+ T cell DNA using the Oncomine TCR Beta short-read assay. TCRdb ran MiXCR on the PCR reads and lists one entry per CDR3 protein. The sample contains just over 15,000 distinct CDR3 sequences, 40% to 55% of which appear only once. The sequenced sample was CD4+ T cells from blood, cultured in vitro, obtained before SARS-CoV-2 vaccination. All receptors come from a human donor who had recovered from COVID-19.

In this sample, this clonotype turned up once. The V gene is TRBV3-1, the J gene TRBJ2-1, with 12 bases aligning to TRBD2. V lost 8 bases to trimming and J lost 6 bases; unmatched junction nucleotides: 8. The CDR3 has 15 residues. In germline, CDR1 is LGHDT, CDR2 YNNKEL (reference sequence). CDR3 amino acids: CASPRLAGEFNEQFF. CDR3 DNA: TGTGCCAGCCCACGACTAGCGGGAGAATTCAATGAGCAGTTCTTC.

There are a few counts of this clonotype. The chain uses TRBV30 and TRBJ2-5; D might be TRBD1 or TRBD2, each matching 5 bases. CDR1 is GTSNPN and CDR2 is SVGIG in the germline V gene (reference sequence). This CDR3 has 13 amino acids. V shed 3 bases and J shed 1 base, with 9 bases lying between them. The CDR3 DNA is TGTGCCTGGAGCTCGGGGCTCCAAGAGACCCAGTACTTC. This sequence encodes CAWSSGLQETQYF.

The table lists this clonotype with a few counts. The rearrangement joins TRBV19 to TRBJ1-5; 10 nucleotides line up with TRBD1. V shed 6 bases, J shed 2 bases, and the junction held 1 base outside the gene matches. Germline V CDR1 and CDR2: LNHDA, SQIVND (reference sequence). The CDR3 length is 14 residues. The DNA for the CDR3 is TGTGCCAGTAGAGGACAGGGGGGCAATCAGCCCCAGCATTTT. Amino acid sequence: CASRGQGGNQPQHF. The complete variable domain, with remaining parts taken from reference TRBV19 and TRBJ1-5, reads DGGITQSPKYLFRKEGQNVTLSCEQNLNHDAMYWYRQDPGQGLRLIYYSQIVNDFQKGDIAEGYSVSREKKESFPLTVTSAQKNPTAFYLCASRGQGGNQPQHFGDGTRLSIL.

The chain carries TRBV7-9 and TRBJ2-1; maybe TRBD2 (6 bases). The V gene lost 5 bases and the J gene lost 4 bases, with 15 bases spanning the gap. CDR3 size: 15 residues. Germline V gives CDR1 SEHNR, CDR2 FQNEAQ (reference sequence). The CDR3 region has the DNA TGTGCCAGCAGCCCCCGGGACTCGCCATACAATGAGCAGTTCTTC. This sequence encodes CASSPRDSPYNEQFF.

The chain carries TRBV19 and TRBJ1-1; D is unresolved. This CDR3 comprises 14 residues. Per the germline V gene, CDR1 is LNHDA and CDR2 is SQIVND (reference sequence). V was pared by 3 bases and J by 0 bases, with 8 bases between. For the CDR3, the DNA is TGTGCCAGTAGTATTAAGGAGGTGAACACTGAAGCTTTCTTT. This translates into CASSIKEVNTEAFF.

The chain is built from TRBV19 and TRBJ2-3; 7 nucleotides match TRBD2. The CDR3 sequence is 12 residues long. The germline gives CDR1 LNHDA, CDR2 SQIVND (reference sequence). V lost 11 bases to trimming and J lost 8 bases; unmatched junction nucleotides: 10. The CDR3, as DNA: TGTGCCCCAAAGCGGGACCTAGGTACGCAGTATTTT. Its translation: CAPKRDLGTQYF.

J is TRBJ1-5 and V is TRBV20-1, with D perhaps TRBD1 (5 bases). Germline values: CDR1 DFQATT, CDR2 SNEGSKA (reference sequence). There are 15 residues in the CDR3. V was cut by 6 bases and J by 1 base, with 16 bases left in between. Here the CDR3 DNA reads TGCAGTGCCCGGCGAGAATGGGACAGCAATCAGCCCCAGCATTTT. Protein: CSARREWDSNQPQHF.

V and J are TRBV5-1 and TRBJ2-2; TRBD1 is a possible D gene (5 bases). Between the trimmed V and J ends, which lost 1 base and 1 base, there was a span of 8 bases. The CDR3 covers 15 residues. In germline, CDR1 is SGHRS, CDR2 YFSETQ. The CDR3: CASSLFQGNTGELFF. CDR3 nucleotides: TGCGCCAGCAGCTTGTTCCAGGGGAACACCGGGGAGCTGTTTTTT.

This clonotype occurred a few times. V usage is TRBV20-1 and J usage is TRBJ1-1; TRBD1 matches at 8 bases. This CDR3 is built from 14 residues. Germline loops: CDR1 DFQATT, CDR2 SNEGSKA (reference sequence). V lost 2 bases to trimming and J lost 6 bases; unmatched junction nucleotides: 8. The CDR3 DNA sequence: TGCAGTGCTAGAATACCGGACAGGGCCTCTGAAGCTTTCTTT. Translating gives CSARIPDRASEAFF.

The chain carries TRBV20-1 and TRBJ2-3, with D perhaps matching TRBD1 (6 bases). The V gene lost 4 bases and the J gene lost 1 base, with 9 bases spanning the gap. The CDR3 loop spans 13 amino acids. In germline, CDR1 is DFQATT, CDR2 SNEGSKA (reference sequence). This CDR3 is CSATGARTDTQYF. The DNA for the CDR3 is TGCAGTGCTACAGGGGCACGCACAGATACGCAGTATTTT.